This T cell receptor (beta chain) was captured by sequencing in a study of T cells in Graves' hyperthyroidism and ophthalmopathy. About this clonotype: Its specificity is unknown.

The study's findings and limits: Most expanded thyroid clonotypes above 0.001 recurred in blood.

From germline, CDR1 is LNHDA and CDR2 SQIVND (reference sequence). The CDR3 has 14 amino acids. The V gene end was trimmed by 3 bases and the J gene end by 5 bases; junction bases not matched to a gene: 2. Amplified TCR beta CDR3 regions derived from RNA transcripts. In the first-round RT-PCR of the TCR CDR3, the HTBI primer set was used. TCRdb re-analysed the multiplex PCR reads in MiXCR, keeping a single row per CDR3 protein. The data show a few hundred thousand distinct CDR3 sequences, with about 16% seen just once and around 28% held by the top ten. This TCR was recovered from a woman aged 25 to 39 with Graves' ophthalmopathy. The sequenced sample consisted of blood. The rearrangement joins TRBV19 to TRBJ2-2; 8 nucleotides align to TRBD2. The CDR3 nucleotides read TGTGCCAGTAGTATGGTAGCGGGAACCGGGGAGCTGTTTTTT. It yields the protein CASSMVAGTGELFF.